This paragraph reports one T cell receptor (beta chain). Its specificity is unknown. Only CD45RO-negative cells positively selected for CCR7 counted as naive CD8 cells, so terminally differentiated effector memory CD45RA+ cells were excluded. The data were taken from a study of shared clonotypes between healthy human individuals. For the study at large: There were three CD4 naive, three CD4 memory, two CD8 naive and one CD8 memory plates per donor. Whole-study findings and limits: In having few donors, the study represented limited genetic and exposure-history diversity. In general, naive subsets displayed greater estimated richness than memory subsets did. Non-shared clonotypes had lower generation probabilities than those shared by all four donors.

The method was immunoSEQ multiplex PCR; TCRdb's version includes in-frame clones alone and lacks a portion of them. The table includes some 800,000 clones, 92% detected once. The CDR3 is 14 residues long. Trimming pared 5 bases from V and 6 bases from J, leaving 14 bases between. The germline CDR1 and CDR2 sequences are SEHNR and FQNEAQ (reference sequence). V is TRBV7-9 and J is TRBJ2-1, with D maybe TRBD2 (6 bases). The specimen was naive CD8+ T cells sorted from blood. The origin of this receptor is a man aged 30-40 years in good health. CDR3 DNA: TGTGCCAGCAGCACATCGGGACTCTTCAATGAGCAGTTCTTC. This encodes CASSTSGLFNEQFF.